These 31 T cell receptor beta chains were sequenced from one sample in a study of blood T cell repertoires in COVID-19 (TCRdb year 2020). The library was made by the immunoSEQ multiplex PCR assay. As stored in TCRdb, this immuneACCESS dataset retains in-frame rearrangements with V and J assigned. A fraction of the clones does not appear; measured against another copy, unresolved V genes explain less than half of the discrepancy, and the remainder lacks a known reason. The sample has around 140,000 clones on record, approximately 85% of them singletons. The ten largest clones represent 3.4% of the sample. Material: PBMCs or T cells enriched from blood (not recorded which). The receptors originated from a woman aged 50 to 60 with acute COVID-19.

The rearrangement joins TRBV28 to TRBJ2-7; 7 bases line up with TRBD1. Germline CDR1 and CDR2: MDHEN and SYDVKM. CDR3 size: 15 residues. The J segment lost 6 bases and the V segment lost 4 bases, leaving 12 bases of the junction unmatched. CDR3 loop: CASSSTGWARREQYF. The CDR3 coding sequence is TGTGCCAGCAGTTCGACAGGGTGGGCTCGGCGCGAGCAGTACTTC.

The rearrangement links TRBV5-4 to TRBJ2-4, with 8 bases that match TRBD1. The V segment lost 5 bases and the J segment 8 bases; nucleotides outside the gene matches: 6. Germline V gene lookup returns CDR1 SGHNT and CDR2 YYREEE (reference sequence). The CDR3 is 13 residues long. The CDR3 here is CASRSQGADIQYF. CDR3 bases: TGTGCCAGCAGGAGTCAGGGGGCGGACATTCAGTACTTC.

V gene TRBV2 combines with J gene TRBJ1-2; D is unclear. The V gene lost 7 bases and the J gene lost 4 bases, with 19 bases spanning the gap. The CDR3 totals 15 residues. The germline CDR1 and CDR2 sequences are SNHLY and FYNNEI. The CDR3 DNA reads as TGTGCCAGCAAAAAAGGAGGCCAGGAGTTCTATGGCTACACCTTC. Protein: CASKKGGQEFYGYTF.

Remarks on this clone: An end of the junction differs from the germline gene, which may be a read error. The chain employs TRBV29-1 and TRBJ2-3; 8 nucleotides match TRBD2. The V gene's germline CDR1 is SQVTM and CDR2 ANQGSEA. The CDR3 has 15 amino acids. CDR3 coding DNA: TGCCGCGTTGGACCGGGGGGGGGCACCACAGATACGCAGTATTTT. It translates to CRVGPGGGTTDTQYF.

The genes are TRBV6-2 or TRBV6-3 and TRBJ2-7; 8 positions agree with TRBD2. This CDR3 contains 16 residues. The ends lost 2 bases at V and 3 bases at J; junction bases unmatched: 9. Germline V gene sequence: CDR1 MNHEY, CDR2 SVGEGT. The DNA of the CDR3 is TGTGCCAGCAGTTACGGGGATAGCGGGGTGATCTACGAGCAGTACTTC. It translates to CASSYGDSGVIYEQYF.

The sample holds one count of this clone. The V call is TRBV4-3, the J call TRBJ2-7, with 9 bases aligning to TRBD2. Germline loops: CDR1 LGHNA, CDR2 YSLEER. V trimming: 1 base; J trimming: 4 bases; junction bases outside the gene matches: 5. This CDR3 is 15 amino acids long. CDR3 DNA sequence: TGCGCCAGCAGCCAAGGCCTAGCGGGATTATACGAGCAGTACTTC. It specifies CASSQGLAGLYEQYF.

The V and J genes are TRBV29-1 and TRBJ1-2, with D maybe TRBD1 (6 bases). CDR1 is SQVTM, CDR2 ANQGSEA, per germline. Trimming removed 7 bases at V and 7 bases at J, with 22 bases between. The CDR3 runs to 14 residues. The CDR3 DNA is TGCAGCGCCACCGGGGGGCAGGTCTGGTCTGGCTACACCTTC. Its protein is CSATGGQVWSGYTF.

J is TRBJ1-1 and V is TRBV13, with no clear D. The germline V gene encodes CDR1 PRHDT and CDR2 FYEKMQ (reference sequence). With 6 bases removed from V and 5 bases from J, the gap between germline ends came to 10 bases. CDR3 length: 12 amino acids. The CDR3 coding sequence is TGTGCCAGCAGAGAGGCATGGACTGAAGCTTTCTTT. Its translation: CASREAWTEAFF.

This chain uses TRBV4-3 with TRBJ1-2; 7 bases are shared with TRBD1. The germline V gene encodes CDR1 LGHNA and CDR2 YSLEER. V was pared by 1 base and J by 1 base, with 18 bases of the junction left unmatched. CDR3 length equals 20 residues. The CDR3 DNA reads TGCGCCAGCAGCCAAGTCCCCGGGACAGCTTTCACAGGGAGTAACTATGGCTACACCTTC. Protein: CASSQVPGTAFTGSNYGYTF.

CDR3 sequence (DNA): TGTGCCAGCAGTCGGGACTCCACAGATACGCAGTATTTT. The encoded protein is CASSRDSTDTQYF. This chain links TRBV6-5 with TRBJ2-3, with D perhaps matching TRBD2 (6 bases). V dropped 5 bases and J dropped 2 bases, with 8 bases sitting between them. The germline CDR1 and CDR2 sequences are MNHEY and SVGAGI. The CDR3 runs 13 residues.

As DNA, the CDR3 is TGTGCCAGCAGCGCCGGACAGGGACATGGCTACACCTTC. Protein sequence: CASSAGQGHGYTF. The chain combines TRBV6-6 with TRBJ1-2; 8 bases line up with TRBD1. Germline CDR1 reads MNHNY; CDR2 reads SVGAGI (reference sequence). CDR3 length: 13 residues. Trimming cost V 6 bases and J 6 bases; bases outside gene matches: 6.

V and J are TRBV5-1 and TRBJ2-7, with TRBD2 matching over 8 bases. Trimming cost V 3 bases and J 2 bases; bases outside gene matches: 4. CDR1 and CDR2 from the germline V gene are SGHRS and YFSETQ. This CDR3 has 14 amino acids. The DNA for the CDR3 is TGCGCCAGCAGCTCGGGACTAGGCACCTACGAGCAGTACTTC. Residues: CASSSGLGTYEQYF.

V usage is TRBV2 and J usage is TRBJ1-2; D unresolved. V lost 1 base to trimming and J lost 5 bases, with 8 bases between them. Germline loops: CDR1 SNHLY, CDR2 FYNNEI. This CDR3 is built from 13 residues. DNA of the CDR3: TGTGCCAGCAGTGAAGAACAAATATATGGCTACACCTTC. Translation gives CASSEEQIYGYTF.

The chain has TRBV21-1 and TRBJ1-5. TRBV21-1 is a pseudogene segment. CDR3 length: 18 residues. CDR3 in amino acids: CASSNPRVGGYSNQPQHF. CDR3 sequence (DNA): TGTGCCAGCAGCAACCCCCGGGTCGGTGGGTATAGCAATCAGCCCCAGCATTTT.

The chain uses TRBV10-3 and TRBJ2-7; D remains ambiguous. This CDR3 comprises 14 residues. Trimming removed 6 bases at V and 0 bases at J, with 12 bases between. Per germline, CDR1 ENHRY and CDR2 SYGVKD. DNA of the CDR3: TGTGCCATCAGCCAAAGTACTAACTCCTACGAGCAGTACTTC. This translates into CAISQSTNSYEQYF.

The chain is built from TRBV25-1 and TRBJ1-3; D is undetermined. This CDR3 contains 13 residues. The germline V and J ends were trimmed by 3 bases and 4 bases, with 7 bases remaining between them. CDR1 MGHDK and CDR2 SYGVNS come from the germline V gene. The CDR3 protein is CASSEGGGNTIYF. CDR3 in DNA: TGTGCCAGCAGTGAGGGAGGCGGAAACACCATATATTTT. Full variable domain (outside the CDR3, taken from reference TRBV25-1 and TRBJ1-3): EADIYQTPRYLVIGTGKKITLECSQTMGHDKMYWYQQDPGMELHLIHYSYGVNSTEKGDLSSESTVSRIRTEHFPLTLESARPSHTSQYLCASSEGGGNTIYFGEGSWLTVV.

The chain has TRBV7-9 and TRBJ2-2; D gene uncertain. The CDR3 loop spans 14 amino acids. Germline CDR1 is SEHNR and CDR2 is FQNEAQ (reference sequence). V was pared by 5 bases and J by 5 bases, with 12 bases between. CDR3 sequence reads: CASSVRWSTGELFF. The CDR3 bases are TGTGCCAGCAGCGTGAGGTGGAGTACCGGGGAGCTGTTTTTT.

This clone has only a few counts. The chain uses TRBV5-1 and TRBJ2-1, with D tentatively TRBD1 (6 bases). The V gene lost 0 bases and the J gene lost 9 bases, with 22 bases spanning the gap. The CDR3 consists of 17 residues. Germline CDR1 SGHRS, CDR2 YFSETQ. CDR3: CASSLAPTGSRIGEQFF. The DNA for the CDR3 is TGCGCCAGCAGCTTGGCCCCCACAGGGAGTAGGATCGGTGAGCAGTTCTTC.

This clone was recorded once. In DNA form, the CDR3 reads TGTGCCAGCAGTGGGCAGCGGGAGTGGTACGAGCAGTACTTC. Its protein is CASSGQREWYEQYF. The chain recombines TRBV6-2 or TRBV6-3 with TRBJ2-7; 8 bases map to TRBD2. Per germline, CDR1 MNHEY and CDR2 SVGEGT. After removal of 5 bases from V and 4 bases from J, the junction contained 7 bases not matched to a gene. CDR3 length: 14 amino acids.

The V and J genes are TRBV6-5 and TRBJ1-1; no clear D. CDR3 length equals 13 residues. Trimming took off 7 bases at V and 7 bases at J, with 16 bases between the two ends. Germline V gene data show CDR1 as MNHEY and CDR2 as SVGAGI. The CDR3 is CASTEGQSLEAFF. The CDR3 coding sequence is TGTGCCAGCACCGAGGGCCAAAGCCTTGAAGCTTTCTTT.

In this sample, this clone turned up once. The DNA for the CDR3 is TGTGCCAGTAGGGGACAGAGCTCTGGAAACACCATATATTTT. Protein sequence: CASRGQSSGNTIYF. V gene TRBV19 combines with J gene TRBJ1-3, with 7 bases aligning to TRBD1. This CDR3 contains 14 residues. Germline trimming cut 6 bases from V and 0 bases from J; bases unmatched to any gene: 2. Germline values: CDR1 LNHDA, CDR2 SQIVND (reference sequence). Full variable domain (missing parts from reference TRBV19 and TRBJ1-3): DGGITQSPKYLFRKEGQNVTLSCEQNLNHDAMYWYRQDPGQGLRLIYYSQIVNDFQKGDIAEGYSVSREKKESFPLTVTSAQKNPTAFYLCASRGQSSGNTIYFGEGSWLTVV.

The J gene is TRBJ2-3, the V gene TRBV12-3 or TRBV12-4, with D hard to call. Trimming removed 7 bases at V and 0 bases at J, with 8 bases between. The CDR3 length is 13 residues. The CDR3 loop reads CASTHSSTDTQYF. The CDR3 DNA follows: TGTGCCAGCACCCACTCTAGCACAGATACGCAGTATTTT.

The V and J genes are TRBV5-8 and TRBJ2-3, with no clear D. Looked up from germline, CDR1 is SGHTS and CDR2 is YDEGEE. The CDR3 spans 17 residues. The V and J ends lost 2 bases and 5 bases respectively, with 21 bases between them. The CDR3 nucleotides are TGTGCCAGCAGCTTTTTAGTTCTTAACGGTATTGGAGATACGCAGTATTTT. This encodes CASSFLVLNGIGDTQYF.

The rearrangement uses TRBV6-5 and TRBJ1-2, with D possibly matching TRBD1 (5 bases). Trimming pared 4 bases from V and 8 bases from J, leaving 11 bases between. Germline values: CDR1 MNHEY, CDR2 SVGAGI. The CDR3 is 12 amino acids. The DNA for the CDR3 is TGTGCCAGCAGTTCGGACGGGGGGGGCTACACCTTC. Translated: CASSSDGGGYTF.

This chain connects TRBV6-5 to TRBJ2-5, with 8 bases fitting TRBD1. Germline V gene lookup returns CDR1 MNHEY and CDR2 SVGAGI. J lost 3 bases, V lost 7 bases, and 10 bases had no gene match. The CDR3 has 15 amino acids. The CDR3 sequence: CASITGQGVEETQYF. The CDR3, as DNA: TGTGCCAGCATTACCGGACAGGGAGTTGAAGAGACCCAGTACTTC.

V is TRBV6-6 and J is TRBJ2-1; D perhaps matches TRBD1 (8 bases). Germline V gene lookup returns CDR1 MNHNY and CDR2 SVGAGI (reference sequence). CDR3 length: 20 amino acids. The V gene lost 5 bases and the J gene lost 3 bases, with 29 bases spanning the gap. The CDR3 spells CASSPRQGLSRLADYNEQFF. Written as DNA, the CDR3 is TGTGCCAGCAGTCCCCGACAGGGGTTGAGCCGGCTAGCGGACTACAATGAGCAGTTCTTC.

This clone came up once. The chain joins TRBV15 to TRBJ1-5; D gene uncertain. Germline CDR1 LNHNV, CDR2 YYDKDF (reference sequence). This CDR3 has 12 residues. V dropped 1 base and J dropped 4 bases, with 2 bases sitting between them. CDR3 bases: TGTGCCACCAGCAGAGCTAATCAGCCCCAGCATTTT. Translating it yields CATSRANQPQHF.

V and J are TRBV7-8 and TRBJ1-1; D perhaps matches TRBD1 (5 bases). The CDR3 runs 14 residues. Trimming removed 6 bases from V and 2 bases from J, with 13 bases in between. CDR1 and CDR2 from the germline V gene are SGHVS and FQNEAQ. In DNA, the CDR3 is TGTGCCAGCAGTTCCTGGGGGGGAAACACTGAAGCTTTCTTT. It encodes CASSSWGGNTEAFF.

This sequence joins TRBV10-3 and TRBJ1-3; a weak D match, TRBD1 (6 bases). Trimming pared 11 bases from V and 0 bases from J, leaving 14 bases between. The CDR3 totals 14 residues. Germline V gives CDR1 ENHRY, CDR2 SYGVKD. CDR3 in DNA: TGTGCCGCCAACAGGGAGAACTCTGGAAACACCATATATTTT. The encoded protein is CAANRENSGNTIYF.

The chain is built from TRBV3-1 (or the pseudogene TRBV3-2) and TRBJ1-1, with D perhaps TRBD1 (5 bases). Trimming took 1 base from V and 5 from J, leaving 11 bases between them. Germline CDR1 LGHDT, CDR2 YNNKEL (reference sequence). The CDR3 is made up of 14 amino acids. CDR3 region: CASSQVGGATEAFF. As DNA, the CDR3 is TGTGCCAGCAGCCAAGTGGGAGGGGCTACTGAAGCTTTCTTT.

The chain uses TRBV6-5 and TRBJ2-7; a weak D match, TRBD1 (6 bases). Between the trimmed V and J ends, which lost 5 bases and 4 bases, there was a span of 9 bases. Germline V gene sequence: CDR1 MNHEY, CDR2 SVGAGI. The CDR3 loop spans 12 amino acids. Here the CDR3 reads CASSQGKYEQYF. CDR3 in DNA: TGTGCCAGCAGTCAGGGGAAATACGAGCAGTACTTC.